This T cell receptor beta chain emerged from a study of T cells after posttransplantation cyclophosphamide. The repertoire was sequenced with immunoSEQ multiplex PCR; TCRdb's copy has only in-frame clones and lacks some. The sample gives about 4,000 clones, 77% of which show up once; 30% to 45% is in the top ten. Points on this clone: Its antigen remains unidentified.

General study findings and limits: TRB overlap between skin or GI tissue T cells and blood was limited. Recipient CMV seropositivity and CMV reactivation strongly tracked TRB clonality.

A marrow graft followed busulfan-fludarabine conditioning, with cyclophosphamide on days +3 and +4. This clonotype was obtained from a male patient between 50 and 60 years old who received an allogeneic stem cell transplant from an unrelated donor, was CMV-positive, and had acute GVHD only. Some T cells may arise from the graft donor. The sequences come from PBMCs, collected about 27 days after a stem cell transplant with posttransplant cyclophosphamide.

The CDR3 sequence is CASSYMGGNEQFF. CDR3 in DNA: TGTGCCAGCAGCTATATGGGGGGGAATGAGCAGTTCTTC. The rearrangement joins TRBV7-2 to TRBJ2-1; 7 bases map to TRBD2. V lost 4 bases, J lost 7 bases, and 4 bases stayed unmatched. Germline V lookup: CDR1 SGHTA, CDR2 FQGNSA. This CDR3 region has 13 residues.